A single T cell receptor beta chain is shown here with its context. The sample originates from a study of blood T cell repertoires in COVID-19. The CDR3 sequence is 15 residues long. Germline loops: CDR1 LNHDA, CDR2 SQIVND (reference sequence). V dropped 7 bases and J dropped 8; count of bases not matched to a gene: 15. The repertoire was sequenced with immunoSEQ multiplex PCR; TCRdb's copy has only in-frame clones and lacks some. The sample has just under 300,000 clones; about 87% are singletons. The clonotype comes from a man in his 70s with acute or convalescent COVID-19. This chain connects TRBV19 to TRBJ1-2; 8 nucleotides agree with TRBD1. Sequenced sample: peripheral blood. The CDR3 region is CASIAPGTGFGGYTF. DNA of the CDR3: TGTGCCAGTATCGCTCCCGGGACAGGATTTGGAGGCTACACCTTC.